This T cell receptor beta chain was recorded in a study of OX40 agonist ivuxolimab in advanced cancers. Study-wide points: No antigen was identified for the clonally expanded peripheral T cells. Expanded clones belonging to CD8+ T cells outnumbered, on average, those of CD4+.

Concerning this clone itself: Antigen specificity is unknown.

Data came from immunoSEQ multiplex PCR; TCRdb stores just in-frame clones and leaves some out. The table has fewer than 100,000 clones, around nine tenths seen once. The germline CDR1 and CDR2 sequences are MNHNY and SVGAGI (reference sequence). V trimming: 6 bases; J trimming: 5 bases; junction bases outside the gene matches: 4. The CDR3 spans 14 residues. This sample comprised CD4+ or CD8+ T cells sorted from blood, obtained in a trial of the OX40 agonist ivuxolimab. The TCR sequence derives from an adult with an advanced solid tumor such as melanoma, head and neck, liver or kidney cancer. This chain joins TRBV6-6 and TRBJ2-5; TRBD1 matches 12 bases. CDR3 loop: CASRGQGARETQYF. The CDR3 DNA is TGTGCCAGCAGGGGACAGGGGGCGCGGGAGACCCAGTACTTC.